This T cell receptor (beta chain) appears in the sequencing data of a study of vaccination and CD4 T cells after COVID-19. In the study overall: The authors exposed cells to overlapping spike peptides derived from SARS-CoV-2, HCoV-NL63, HCoV-OC43 and HCoV-229E. Control cultures received a CEFX pool, an HIV-1 Nef pool, or no peptide.

Sequence data for DNA of cultured CD4+ T cells were generated by the Oncomine TCR Beta short-read assay. TCRdb re-derived calls from the PCR reads in MiXCR, one entry per CDR3 protein. The profile shows roughly 8,000 distinct CDR3 sequences, roughly two fifths of them singletons. The V gene end was trimmed by 5 bases and the J gene end by 2 bases; junction bases not matched to a gene: 5. The CDR3 loop spans 14 amino acids. Germline assignment: CDR1 SNHLY and CDR2 FYNNEI. A note on this clonotype: The antigen remains undetermined.

Described treatment: approximately nine-day PBMC culture with coronavirus spike peptide pools or control peptides (ViraFEST assay). Pre-COVID-19 pandemic sampling (2011-2018) yielded the unexposed donor's CD4+ T cells. At both days 3 and 7, half the medium was replaced with fresh IL-2 medium. The TCR was taken from a human donor in good health. The specimen sequenced was CD4+ T cells from blood, cultured in vitro. The chain combines TRBV2 with TRBJ1-2; 7 bases are shared with TRBD1. The CDR3, as DNA: TGTGCCAGCAGTTGGGAGGGACAGAACTATGGCTACACCTTC. Its protein product is CASSWEGQNYGYTF.